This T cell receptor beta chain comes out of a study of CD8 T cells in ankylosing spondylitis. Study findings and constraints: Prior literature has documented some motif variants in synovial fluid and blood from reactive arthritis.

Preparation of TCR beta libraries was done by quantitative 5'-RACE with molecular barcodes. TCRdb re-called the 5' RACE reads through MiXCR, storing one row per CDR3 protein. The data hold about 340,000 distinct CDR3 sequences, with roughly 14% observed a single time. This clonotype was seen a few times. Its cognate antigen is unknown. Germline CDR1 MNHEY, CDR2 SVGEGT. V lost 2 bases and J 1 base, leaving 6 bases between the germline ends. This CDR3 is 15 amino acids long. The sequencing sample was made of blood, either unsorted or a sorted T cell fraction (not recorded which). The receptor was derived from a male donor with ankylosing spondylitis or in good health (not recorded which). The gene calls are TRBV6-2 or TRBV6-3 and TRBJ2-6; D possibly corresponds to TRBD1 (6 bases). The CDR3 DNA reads TGTGCCAGCAGTTACCAGGGGTCTGGGGCCAACGTCCTGACTTTC. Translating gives CASSYQGSGANVLTF.